This T cell receptor (beta chain) was obtained from a study of cytomegalovirus exposure and HLA in healthy donors. Use of 60 Vbeta and 13 Jbeta primers characterized the PCR. Sequencing used immunoSEQ multiplex PCR; TCRdb keeps in-frame clones, though not all of them. The sample has 150,000 to 200,000 clones; around 87% are singletons. A note on this clone: The antigen remains unidentified.

Whole-study findings and limits: Follow-up analysis seemed to connect common viral pathogens with several of the most significant clusters identified. The authors listed around 150 TCR beta chains as cytomegalovirus-associated. A link between a missense DCLRE1C variant and TCR beta V- and J-gene trimming emerged from a later analysis.

This CDR3 is built from 16 residues. V lost 6 bases and J lost 0; bases outside the gene matches: 11. Per the germline V gene, CDR1 is SGHTA and CDR2 is FQGNSA. This receptor was obtained from a woman between 18 and 30 years old in good health and CMV-seronegative. The sequenced sample consisted of PBMCs. The chain links TRBV7-2 to TRBJ2-7, with TRBD2 identical over 7 bases. The CDR3 region is CASRSPGRGSSYEQYF. DNA for the CDR3: TGTGCCAGCAGGTCGCCTGGGAGGGGCAGCTCCTACGAGCAGTACTTC.